The T cell receptor beta chain described here comes from a study of tumor and adjacent non-tumor tissue in lung cancer. No cell sorting was done before RNA was extracted from the tissue. Distant lung tissue was collected more than 3 cm away from the tumor edge. The library came from three nested PCR rounds adapted from ARM-PCR protocols. TCRdb recomputed calls from the multiplex PCR reads with MiXCR, one row per CDR3 protein. The sample includes approximately 100,000 distinct CDR3 sequences, around three fifths of them seen just once. The CDR3 spans 14 residues. Germline CDR1 is MRHNA and CDR2 is SNTAGT. Note on this clonotype: The junction does not match germline at one end; this may be a read error.

The sequence was collected from a young man with non-small cell lung cancer. The chain carries TRBV6-4 and TRBJ2-3; 9 nucleotides agree with TRBD2. Sequencing was performed on distant non-tumor lung tissue. In DNA form, the CDR3 reads TGTGCCAGCAGTGACTTAGCGGGAGCAGATACGCAATATTTT. This sequence encodes CASSDLAGADTQYF.